These 2 T cell receptor beta chains originate from one sample sequenced in a study of blood T cell repertoires in COVID-19. Using immunoSEQ multiplex PCR, the repertoire was profiled, and TCRdb retains in-frame clones only, with some absent. The sample has some 230,000 clones, around 86% seen once. The material sequenced was peripheral blood. Receptors were obtained from a woman aged 45-59 years with COVID-19, enrolled during active disease.

This clone has a single count. V gene TRBV25-1 combines with J gene TRBJ2-1; D perhaps matches TRBD1 (6 bases). Looked up from germline, CDR1 is MGHDK and CDR2 is SYGVNS. V was clipped by 6 bases and J by 4 bases, with 19 bases between them. The CDR3 extends over 16 amino acids. The CDR3 here is CASSNSQGIPYNEQFF. The CDR3, as DNA: TGTGCCAGCAGCAACTCCCAGGGGATTCCTTACAATGAGCAGTTCTTC.

The genes are TRBV6-1 and TRBJ2-7; unclear D gene. This CDR3 spans 14 amino acids. Germline lookup yields CDR1 MNHNS and CDR2 SASEGT. V was shortened by 1 base and J by 4 bases, with 11 bases between the two germline ends. The CDR3 sequence is CASSEEATPYEQYV. The CDR3 nucleotides are TGTGCCAGCAGTGAAGAGGCGACTCCTTACGAGCAGTACGTC.